A single sample gave rise to the 18 T cell receptor beta chains below, sequenced in a study of blood T cell repertoires in COVID-19. This table comes from immunoSEQ multiplex PCR, and its TCRdb copy is limited to in-frame clones, with some not included. The table lists 150,000 to 200,000 clones, approximately 86% of them singletons. Sequenced material: peripheral blood. The receptors originated from a man in his 70s with acute or convalescent COVID-19.

The rearrangement uses TRBV28 and TRBJ2-5, with D perhaps TRBD1 (6 bases). CDR3 length equals 13 residues. Germline V lookup: CDR1 MDHEN, CDR2 SYDVKM. Trimming cost V 9 bases and J 5 bases, with 16 bases left between them. As DNA, the CDR3 is TGTGCCAGTACCACAGGGTATCTCGAGACCCAGTACTTC. It specifies CASTTGYLETQYF.

Note on this clone: Relative to the germline gene, one junction end is altered; a read error may explain this. The chain combines TRBV2 with TRBJ1-6; D unresolved. The CDR3 spans 16 residues. Germline-derived CDR1 and CDR2 are SNHLY and FYNNEI. Here the CDR3 reads CASSEEAGPYNSPLYF. The CDR3 bases are TGTGCCAGCAGTGAAGAGGCAGGCCCCTATAATTCACCCCTCTACTTT.

The chain uses TRBV7-2 and TRBJ2-1; 7 bases are a match to TRBD2. The trim removed 6 bases at V and 7 bases at J, leaving 12 bases unmatched. The germline gives CDR1 SGHTA, CDR2 FQGNSA. The CDR3 runs 15 residues. The CDR3 spells CASSYRTRLGNEQFF. The CDR3 bases are TGTGCCAGCAGTTACCGGACTAGACTCGGGAATGAGCAGTTCTTC.

Remarks on this clone: Its ends do not fully match the called genes, so a read error is possible. The chain has TRBV5-8 and TRBJ1-1; TRBD1 matches at 10 bases. This CDR3 has 14 amino acids. Looked up from germline, CDR1 is SGHTS and CDR2 is YDEGEE. The CDR3 spells CASTLDRGWTEAFF. DNA for the CDR3: TGTGCCAGCACCTTGGACAGGGGGTGGACTGAAGCTTTCTTT.

The rearrangement uses TRBV5-4 and TRBJ2-5; 8 bases align to TRBD2. Germline trimming cut 4 bases from V and 1 base from J; bases unmatched to any gene: 6. Germline V gene lookup returns CDR1 SGHNT and CDR2 YYREEE (reference sequence). The CDR3 contains 15 residues. CDR3 sequence: CASSRPAGGQETQYF. CDR3 nucleotide sequence: TGTGCCAGCAGCCGGCCCGCGGGGGGCCAAGAGACCCAGTACTTC.

The chain combines TRBV18 with TRBJ2-7; 9 bases map to TRBD1. Germline V CDR1 and CDR2: KGHSH, LQKENI. The CDR3 spans 14 residues. With 0 bases clipped from V and 7 bases from J, the junction kept 4 bases outside the gene matches. The CDR3 sequence: CASSPPGTGWEQYF. In DNA, the CDR3 is TGTGCCAGCTCACCACCCGGGACAGGGTGGGAGCAGTACTTC.

This clone came up once. V is TRBV9 and J is TRBJ1-4; possibly TRBD1 for D (6 bases). CDR1 SGDLS and CDR2 YYNGEE come from the germline V gene. Trimming removed 0 bases at V and 4 bases at J, with 10 bases between. CDR3 length: 15 amino acids. CDR3 region: CASSVGRGDNEKLFF. The CDR3 DNA is TGTGCCAGCAGCGTAGGCAGGGGAGATAATGAAAAACTGTTTTTT.

This chain joins TRBV28 and TRBJ2-1, with D uncertain. This CDR3 region has 11 residues. Trimming cost V 6 bases and J 10 bases, with 10 bases left between them. CDR1 and CDR2 from the germline V gene are MDHEN and SYDVKM. The CDR3, as DNA: TGTGCCAGCAGCCCCGTACAGGAGCAGTTCTTC. It translates to CASSPVQEQFF.

This chain joins TRBV15 and TRBJ1-5; 7 nucleotides line up with TRBD1. J lost 6 bases, V lost 3 bases, and 8 bases had no gene match. Looked up from germline, CDR1 is LNHNV and CDR2 is YYDKDF (reference sequence). The CDR3 has 15 residues. The CDR3 bases are TGTGCCACCAGCAGTTTCGACAGGGCGGCTCAGCCCCAGCATTTT. Translating gives CATSSFDRAAQPQHF.

This sequence joins TRBV3-1 (or the pseudogene TRBV3-2) and TRBJ1-1, with D tentatively TRBD1 (6 bases). Trimming removed 4 bases at V and 5 bases at J, with 14 bases between. Per the germline V gene, CDR1 is LGHDT and CDR2 is YNNKEL (reference sequence). This CDR3 has 14 amino acids. The chain's CDR3 is CASSPPGGETEAFF. CDR3 DNA sequence: TGTGCCAGCAGCCCCCCGGGGGGCGAGACTGAAGCTTTCTTT.

The chain links TRBV5-6 to TRBJ2-7; no clear D. This CDR3 spans 12 amino acids. V gave up 2 bases and J gave up 5 bases, with 8 bases separating them. Germline V gives CDR1 SGHDT, CDR2 YYEEEE. CDR3 coding DNA: TGTGCCAGCAGCTTACTTCGCCACGAGCAGTACTTC. The encoded protein is CASSLLRHEQYF.

The V call is TRBV30, the J call TRBJ2-7, with 9 positions matching TRBD1. CDR3 size: 14 residues. V was clipped by 5 bases and J by 9 bases; unmatched bases: 14. The V gene's germline CDR1 is GTSNPN and CDR2 SVGIG (reference sequence). CDR3 DNA: TGTGCCTGGCGACTACCGGGACAGGGTTCGGGGCAGTACTTC. This translates into CAWRLPGQGSGQYF.

This chain links TRBV5-5 with TRBJ2-2; 8 positions agree with TRBD1. CDR1 is SGHKS, CDR2 YYEKEE, per germline (reference sequence). This CDR3 comprises 13 residues. Germline trimming cut 2 bases from V and 6 bases from J; bases unmatched to any gene: 0. CDR3 in DNA: TGTGCCAGCAGCTTACAGGGGGCCGGGGAGCTGTTTTTT. This gives the protein CASSLQGAGELFF.

The genes are TRBV7-9 and TRBJ2-1; 9 bases agree with TRBD2. The CDR3 spans 14 residues. Germline V lookup: CDR1 SEHNR, CDR2 FQNEAQ (reference sequence). Trimming cost V 1 base and J 7 bases; bases outside gene matches: 2. The CDR3 region has the DNA TGTGCCAGCAGCTTAGGACTAGCGGCGAATGAGCAGTTCTTC. It encodes CASSLGLAANEQFF.

J is TRBJ2-7 and V is TRBV5-1; weak D call: TRBD2 (5 bases). The germline CDR1 and CDR2 sequences are SGHRS and YFSETQ. V was cut by 5 bases and J by 5 bases, with 14 bases left in between. The CDR3 covers 13 residues. The CDR3 DNA reads as TGCGCCAGCAGGGTGCAGCCCGGGGACGAGCAGTACTTC. It specifies CASRVQPGDEQYF.

The chain carries TRBV19 and TRBJ1-5, with a tentative D call TRBD1 (5 bases). This CDR3 comprises 16 residues. Germline CDR1 is LNHDA and CDR2 is SQIVND (reference sequence). The germline V and J ends were trimmed by 3 bases and 0 bases, with 12 bases remaining between them. CDR3 region: CASSMWGVGSNQPQHF. DNA for the CDR3: TGTGCCAGTAGTATGTGGGGGGTGGGTAGCAATCAGCCCCAGCATTTT. Variable domain in full (rest from reference TRBV19 and TRBJ1-5): DGGITQSPKYLFRKEGQNVTLSCEQNLNHDAMYWYRQDPGQGLRLIYYSQIVNDFQKGDIAEGYSVSREKKESFPLTVTSAQKNPTAFYLCASSMWGVGSNQPQHFGDGTRLSIL.

This clone was detected once. The chain links TRBV2 to TRBJ1-5, with 7 bases lining up with TRBD1. Germline CDR1 is SNHLY and CDR2 is FYNNEI. This CDR3 has 13 residues. The trim removed 6 bases at V and 5 bases at J, leaving 4 bases unmatched. CDR3 protein: CASRRGLDQPQHF. DNA of the CDR3: TGTGCCAGCAGAAGGGGGCTTGATCAGCCCCAGCATTTT.

This clone has a handful of counts. The V and J genes are TRBV3-1 (or the pseudogene TRBV3-2) and TRBJ2-7; 7 bases line up with TRBD1. CDR1 and CDR2 (germline): LGHDT, YNNKEL (reference sequence). The CDR3 is 15 amino acids. Trimming at V came to 0 bases and at J to 5 bases, leaving 7 bases not matched to a gene. CDR3 nucleotides: TGTGCCAGCAGCCAAGATCTAGGGGGCGGCGACGAGCAGTACTTC. It yields the protein CASSQDLGGGDEQYF.